Listed here are 23 T cell receptor beta chains from one sample, sequenced in a study of blood T cell repertoires in COVID-19. Sequencing used immunoSEQ multiplex PCR; TCRdb keeps in-frame clones, though not all of them. The profile shows 100,000 to 150,000 clones, 70% to 85% of them singletons. The sample consisted of peripheral blood. All receptors derive from a woman aged 55-69 years with acute or convalescent COVID-19.

The chain recombines TRBV24-1 with TRBJ1-1; maybe TRBD1 (5 bases). This CDR3 spans 13 amino acids. CDR1 is KGHDR, CDR2 SFDVKD, per germline. V gave up 7 bases and J gave up 1 base, with 9 bases separating them. CDR3 residues: CATRGEGNTEAFF. DNA for the CDR3: TGTGCCACCAGAGGGGAGGGGAACACTGAAGCTTTCTTT.

The V and J genes are TRBV10-3 and TRBJ2-7; TRBD2 matches at 16 bases. V was pared by 11 bases and J by 4 bases, with 11 bases of the junction left unmatched. The CDR3 is made up of 16 amino acids. Germline V lookup: CDR1 ENHRY, CDR2 SYGVKD. The chain's CDR3 is CASPGLAGGLSYEQYF. The CDR3 nucleotides are TGTGCCTCTCCGGGACTAGCGGGGGGGCTATCGTACGAGCAGTACTTC.

The CDR3 sequence is CASSEGTSWNTGELFF. The CDR3 nucleotides read TGTGCCAGCTCAGAAGGGACTAGCTGGAACACCGGGGAGCTGTTTTTT. This sequence joins TRBV19 and TRBJ2-2; 9 bases agree with TRBD2. CDR1 and CDR2 (germline): LNHDA, SQIVND (reference sequence). With V trimmed by 9 bases and J by 1 base, 9 bases remained unmatched. The CDR3 length is 16 residues. Based on the CDR3 plus reference TRBV19 and TRBJ2-2, the full variable domain is DGGITQSPKYLFRKEGQNVTLSCEQNLNHDAMYWYRQDPGQGLRLIYYSQIVNDFQKGDIAEGYSVSREKKESFPLTVTSAQKNPTAFYLCASSEGTSWNTGELFFGEGSRLTVL.

The rearrangement links TRBV6-5 to TRBJ2-5; 9 nucleotides line up with TRBD2. With V trimmed by 11 bases and J by 5 bases, 12 bases remained unmatched. This CDR3 spans 14 amino acids. In germline, CDR1 is MNHEY, CDR2 SVGAGI. In nucleotides, the CDR3 is TGTGCCTCTAGCGGGGTCCTCGGTTCGGAGACCCAGTACTTC. Its protein product is CASSGVLGSETQYF.

The rearrangement links TRBV6-2 or TRBV6-3 to TRBJ2-7; 7 bases agree with TRBD1. Looked up from germline, CDR1 is MNHEY and CDR2 is SVGEGT. The CDR3 consists of 14 residues. With V trimmed by 4 bases and J by 3 bases, 6 bases remained unmatched. Here the CDR3 DNA reads TGTGCCAGCAGTTGGGGACAGAATGTCTACGAGCAGTACTTC. It yields the protein CASSWGQNVYEQYF.

The sample holds one count of this clone. This sequence joins TRBV11-2 and TRBJ1-6; D is unclear. Trimming took off 5 bases at V and 7 bases at J, with 18 bases between the two ends. CDR1 SGHAT and CDR2 FQNNGV come from the germline V gene. The CDR3 has 16 amino acids. This CDR3 reads CASSPGGRKFNSPLHF. The CDR3 DNA follows: TGTGCCAGCAGCCCAGGCGGGAGGAAATTCAATTCACCCCTCCACTTT.

The chain is built from TRBV4-1 and TRBJ1-4, with TRBD1 matching 8 bases. Germline lookup yields CDR1 MGHRA and CDR2 YSYEKL. The CDR3 is 15 residues long. Germline trimming cut 5 bases from V and 7 bases from J; bases unmatched to any gene: 9. The CDR3 bases are TGCGCCAGCAGCAAAATCACAGGGGGAAGTGAAAAACTGTTTTTT. Its translation is CASSKITGGSEKLFF.

This clone has a handful of counts. The V gene is TRBV2, the J gene TRBJ2-3; TRBD2 matches 8 bases. Unmatched junction bases numbered 13, after V lost 10 bases and J lost 4 bases. The length of the CDR3 is 15 residues. Germline V gives CDR1 SNHLY, CDR2 FYNNEI. The CDR3 coding sequence is TGTGCCACCACTCCGGGGGGGTTAGCGGCAGATACGCAGTATTTT. It codes for CATTPGGLAADTQYF.

This clone was recorded a few times. The chain recombines TRBV6-4 with TRBJ1-2; D not certain. This CDR3 is 13 amino acids long. V lost 6 bases, J lost 13 bases, and 21 bases lay in between. Per the germline V gene, CDR1 is MRHNA and CDR2 is SNTAGT. CDR3 DNA: TGTGCCAGCAGCCGGGCTTCGACCGGGAACCTCACCTTC. This translates into CASSRASTGNLTF.

This chain connects TRBV7-9 to TRBJ1-6; D not resolved. With 5 bases removed from V and 2 bases from J, the gap between germline ends came to 13 bases. Germline values: CDR1 SEHNR, CDR2 FQNEAQ (reference sequence). The CDR3 totals 16 residues. CDR3 sequence: CASSPIGVTYNSPLHF. In nucleotides, the CDR3 is TGTGCCAGCAGCCCGATCGGGGTAACCTATAATTCACCCCTCCACTTT.

The rearrangement links TRBV5-6 to TRBJ2-3; 7 bases are a match to TRBD2. This CDR3 is built from 13 residues. From germline, CDR1 is SGHDT and CDR2 YYEEEE. V lost 6 bases, J lost 4 bases, and 5 bases stayed unmatched. This CDR3 is CASTGLVPDTQYF. The CDR3 coding sequence is TGTGCCAGCACCGGACTAGTCCCAGATACGCAGTATTTT. Drawing the rest from reference TRBV5-6 and TRBJ2-3, the complete variable domain is DAGVTQSPTHLIKTRGQQVTLRCSPKSGHDTVSWYQQALGQGPQFIFQYYEEEERQRGNFPDRFSGHQFPNYSSELNVNALLLGDSALYLCASTGLVPDTQYFGPGTRLTVL.

V usage is TRBV7-3 and J usage is TRBJ1-2; TRBD1 might be the D (5 bases). CDR1 SGHTA and CDR2 FQGTGA come from the germline V gene. This CDR3 spans 15 amino acids. V lost 1 base and J lost 6, with 15 bases in between. CDR3 region: CASSLKGQLTDGYTF. DNA for the CDR3: TGTGCCAGCAGCTTAAAGGGGCAGCTAACTGATGGCTACACCTTC.

This sequence joins TRBV5-5 and TRBJ1-2; no clear D gene. Trimming removed 2 bases from V and 1 base from J, with 12 bases in between. The length of the CDR3 is 15 residues. The germline CDR1 and CDR2 sequences are SGHKS and YYEKEE (reference sequence). CDR3 amino acids: CASSLGPTGNYGYTF. In DNA form, the CDR3 reads TGTGCCAGCAGCTTAGGTCCGACGGGTAACTATGGCTACACCTTC.

The J gene is TRBJ1-4, the V gene TRBV5-1; possible D gene TRBD1, 6 bases. Trimming left V 0 bases short and J 5 bases short, with 11 bases between. The CDR3 spans 15 residues. Germline CDR1 and CDR2: SGHRS and YFSETQ. CDR3 protein: CASSLVRGPNEKLFF. Written as DNA, the CDR3 is TGCGCCAGCAGCTTGGTCAGGGGCCCGAATGAAAAACTGTTTTTT. Variable domain in full (rest from reference TRBV5-1 and TRBJ1-4): KAGVTQTPRYLIKTRGQQVTLSCSPISGHRSVSWYQQTPGQGLQFLFEYFSETQRNKGNFPGRFSGRQFSNSRSEMNVSTLELGDSALYLCASSLVRGPNEKLFFGSGTQLSVL.

The V call is TRBV5-1, the J call TRBJ2-6; maybe TRBD2 (5 bases). The CDR3 contains 16 residues. The V gene's germline CDR1 is SGHRS and CDR2 YFSETQ. V shed 0 bases and J shed 0 bases, with 7 bases lying between them. Written as DNA, the CDR3 is TGCGCCAGCAGCTTGGCCAGCGGCTCTGGGGCCAACGTCCTGACTTTC. This translates into CASSLASGSGANVLTF. The full variable domain, with the rest looked up from reference TRBV5-1 and TRBJ2-6, is KAGVTQTPRYLIKTRGQQVTLSCSPISGHRSVSWYQQTPGQGLQFLFEYFSETQRNKGNFPGRFSGRQFSNSRSEMNVSTLELGDSALYLCASSLASGSGANVLTFGAGSRLTVL.

This clone has a single count. V usage is TRBV9 and J usage is TRBJ2-5; 8 positions match TRBD2. Per germline, CDR1 SGDLS and CDR2 YYNGEE. Trimming cost V 4 bases and J 5 bases; bases outside gene matches: 10. The CDR3 contains 15 residues. CDR3 protein: CASSPLAGTIETQYF. CDR3 nucleotide sequence: TGTGCCAGCAGCCCCTTAGCGGGGACGATTGAGACCCAGTACTTC.

V usage is TRBV30 and J usage is TRBJ2-2, with 7 nucleotides matching TRBD1. Germline values: CDR1 GTSNPN, CDR2 SVGIG (reference sequence). The ends lost 3 bases at V and 3 bases at J; junction bases unmatched: 1. CDR3 length: 13 residues. DNA of the CDR3: TGTGCCTGGAGGACAGGGTACACCGGGGAGCTGTTTTTT. As protein: CAWRTGYTGELFF.

The chain uses TRBV4-1 and TRBJ2-3; D call uncertain. The length of the CDR3 is 15 residues. Between the trimmed V and J ends, which lost 0 bases and 2 bases, there was a span of 9 bases. Germline assignment: CDR1 MGHRA and CDR2 YSYEKL. In DNA form, the CDR3 reads TGCGCCAGCAGCCAAGATGGAGTACCCACAGATACGCAGTATTTT. As protein: CASSQDGVPTDTQYF.

The chain uses TRBV27 and TRBJ2-1, with TRBD1 matching 8 bases. The junction had 10 bases not matched to a gene; V was cut back by 8 bases and J by 13 bases. The CDR3 length is 12 residues. CDR1 and CDR2 (germline): MNHEY, SMNVEV (reference sequence). CDR3 coding DNA: TGTGCCAGCCGTGACAGGGGCTACCTTCAGTTCTTC. Translation: CASRDRGYLQFF.

This clone was recorded a few times. The V gene is TRBV9, the J gene TRBJ1-1; D ambiguous. Germline values: CDR1 SGDLS, CDR2 YYNGEE. Deletions cut 1 base from V and 2 bases from J, with 6 bases between. The CDR3 has 13 amino acids. Here the CDR3 reads CASSVLANTEAFF. The CDR3 nucleotides read TGTGCCAGCAGCGTATTAGCCAACACTGAAGCTTTCTTT.

This chain uses TRBV5-1 with TRBJ1-6; TRBD1 might be the D (5 bases). V was trimmed by 4 bases and J by 7 bases, leaving 9 bases between them. This CDR3 contains 13 residues. CDR1 is SGHRS, CDR2 YFSETQ, per germline. The CDR3 spells CASSDGANSPLHF. DNA for the CDR3: TGCGCCAGCAGCGATGGGGCCAATTCACCCCTCCACTTT.

The chain has TRBV5-4 and TRBJ1-1; no reliable D call. The CDR3 runs to 15 residues. V was trimmed by 4 bases and J by 0 bases, leaving 13 bases between them. Looked up from germline, CDR1 is SGHNT and CDR2 is YYREEE (reference sequence). CDR3 nucleotide sequence: TGTGCCAGCAGCCCGGGCGGACTTATGAACACTGAAGCTTTCTTT. This codes for CASSPGGLMNTEAFF. Full variable domain (missing parts from reference TRBV5-4 and TRBJ1-1): ETGVTQSPTHLIKTRGQQVTLRCSSQSGHNTVSWYQQALGQGPQFIFQYYREEENGRGNFPPRFSGLQFPNYSSELNVNALELDDSALYLCASSPGGLMNTEAFFGQGTRLTVV.

CDR3 DNA: TGTGCCAGCAGCTCCCGCGGGGGAACCTTCTCTGGGGCCAACGTCCTGACTTTC. Amino acids: CASSSRGGTFSGANVLTF. V and J are TRBV9 and TRBJ2-6; 7 bases fit TRBD2. The length of the CDR3 is 18 residues. J was trimmed by 0 bases and V by 4 bases; bases with no gene match: 10. Germline CDR1 and CDR2: SGDLS and YYNGEE.